The 23 T cell receptor beta chains given below trace back to one sample, sequenced in a study of T-cell memory formation after mild COVID-19. TCRdb ran MiXCR on the 5' RACE reads and lists one entry per CDR3 protein. The data show about half a million distinct CDR3 sequences, 15% to 20% seen once. Sequencing input: PBMCs or a T cell subset sorted from them (not recorded which). The receptors originated from an adult woman who had mild COVID-19 (a few samples of this study predate the infection). Cell type and time point are not known.

This clonotype was seen a handful of times. The CDR3 spells CASSFFVGQGPSAPEAFF. Here the CDR3 DNA reads TGTGCCAGCAGCTTCTTTGTGGGACAGGGACCGTCTGCCCCTGAAGCTTTCTTT. V gene TRBV11-2 combines with J gene TRBJ1-1, with TRBD1 identical over 9 bases. In germline, CDR1 is SGHAT, CDR2 FQNNGV. There are 18 residues in the CDR3. V was clipped by 3 bases and J by 6 bases; unmatched bases: 17. Complete variable domain (other parts from reference TRBV11-2 and TRBJ1-1): EAGVAQSPRYKIIEKRQSVAFWCNPISGHATLYWYQQILGQGPKLLIQFQNNGVVDDSQLPKDRFSAERLKGVDSTLKIQPAKLEDSAVYLCASSFFVGQGPSAPEAFFGQGTRLTVV.

The chain has TRBV24-1 and TRBJ1-2; D possibly corresponds to TRBD1 (5 bases). Trimming removed 4 bases from V and 4 bases from J, with 9 bases in between. This CDR3 is built from 13 residues. Looked up from germline, CDR1 is KGHDR and CDR2 is SFDVKD. CDR3 amino acids: CATSDLDSYGYTF. The CDR3 DNA follows: TGTGCCACCAGTGACTTAGACAGCTATGGCTACACCTTC.

In DNA, the CDR3 is TGCAGCGTAACAGGCGCCAGCACAGATACGCAGTATTTT. It specifies CSVTGASTDTQYF. The J gene is TRBJ2-3, the V gene TRBV29-1, with D maybe TRBD1 (5 bases). The CDR3 loop spans 13 amino acids. V lost 6 bases to trimming and J lost 0 bases, with 10 bases between them. CDR1 and CDR2 from the germline V gene are SQVTM and ANQGSEA.

The rearrangement uses TRBV6-5 and TRBJ2-1; tentatively, D is TRBD1 (5 bases). This CDR3 comprises 15 residues. V was trimmed by 6 bases and J by 4 bases, leaving 16 bases between them. In germline, CDR1 is MNHEY, CDR2 SVGAGI. CDR3 nucleotide sequence: TGTGCCAGCAGAGCCGGACACAACCCTTACAATGAGCAGTTCTTC. Translation gives CASRAGHNPYNEQFF.

This clonotype was seen a handful of times. The chain has TRBV12-3 or TRBV12-4 and TRBJ2-1, with TRBD2 matching over 9 bases. J gave up 6 bases and V 6 bases, and 15 bases lay outside the gene matches. The CDR3 covers 17 residues. CDR3 amino acids: CASSPLAGSPSANEQFF. In nucleotides, the CDR3 is TGTGCCAGCAGCCCGCTAGCGGGAAGCCCTTCCGCCAATGAGCAGTTCTTC.

The chain is built from TRBV6-2 or TRBV6-3 and TRBJ1-1; TRBD1 matches 9 bases. Germline assignment: CDR1 MNHEY and CDR2 SVGEGT. The V and J ends lost 2 bases and 5 bases, in that order; junction bases with no gene match: 3. CDR3 length equals 14 residues. CDR3 bases: TGTGCCAGCAGTTACGGACAGGGGTGGACTGAAGCTTTCTTT. This codes for CASSYGQGWTEAFF.

The chain combines TRBV9 with TRBJ2-1, with a possible D match to TRBD2 (6 bases). Between the trimmed V and J ends, which lost 0 bases and 4 bases, there was a span of 11 bases. The V gene's germline CDR1 is SGDLS and CDR2 YYNGEE. The CDR3 extends over 15 amino acids. CDR3 loop: CASSVDGGNYNEQFF. In nucleotides, the CDR3 is TGTGCCAGCAGCGTAGATGGCGGGAATTACAATGAGCAGTTCTTC.

This clonotype was detected a few times. The V and J genes are TRBV11-2 and TRBJ1-2; unclear D gene. Germline V gives CDR1 SGHAT, CDR2 FQNNGV. V was pared by 5 bases and J by 4 bases, with 11 bases between. CDR3 length: 13 amino acids. This CDR3 reads CASSPSKGYGYTF. CDR3 DNA sequence: TGTGCCAGCAGCCCGTCGAAGGGCTATGGCTACACCTTC.

This chain uses TRBV5-6 with TRBJ2-5; the match to TRBD2 covers 8 bases. The germline gives CDR1 SGHDT, CDR2 YYEEEE. Trimming removed 5 bases from V and 5 bases from J; junction bases left unmatched: 8. The CDR3 contains 14 residues. The CDR3 nucleotides are TGTGCCAGCAGGAGGAGCGGGGGCAGGGAGACCCAGTACTTC. Protein sequence: CASRRSGGRETQYF.

J is TRBJ2-7 and V is TRBV5-1, with 11 bases identical to TRBD2. The CDR3 has 17 amino acids. CDR1 and CDR2 (germline): SGHRS, YFSETQ. V was pared by 2 bases and J by 4 bases, with 11 bases of the junction left unmatched. This CDR3 is CASSLSELAGAFYEQYF. For the CDR3, the DNA is TGCGCCAGCAGCTTATCGGAACTAGCGGGAGCCTTTTACGAGCAGTACTTC.

This clonotype was seen only a few times. The chain links TRBV6-5 to TRBJ1-3, with unresolved D. V gave up 6 bases and J gave up 4 bases, with 16 bases separating them. The CDR3 is made up of 15 amino acids. The germline V gene has CDR1 MNHEY and CDR2 SVGAGI. The CDR3, as DNA: TGTGCCAGCAGCCCATTGGTCGGGTCGGGAAACACCATATATTTT. Its translation is CASSPLVGSGNTIYF.

This clonotype has more than one count but fewer than ten. The genes are TRBV5-5 and TRBJ1-1, with 7 bases lining up with TRBD1. The V gene's germline CDR1 is SGHKS and CDR2 YYEKEE (reference sequence). V dropped 2 bases and J dropped 5; count of bases not matched to a gene: 9. There are 15 residues in the CDR3. This CDR3 reads CASSLQQGPLTEAFF. CDR3 DNA sequence: TGTGCCAGCAGCTTACAACAGGGGCCCCTGACTGAAGCTTTCTTT.

The genes are TRBV11-2 and TRBJ1-1, with TRBD1 identical over 7 bases. The germline CDR1 and CDR2 sequences are SGHAT and FQNNGV. CDR3 length: 15 residues. J gave up 0 bases and V 3 bases, and 4 bases lay outside the gene matches. CDR3 DNA: TGTGCCAGCAGCTTCCAGGGGGGGATGAACACTGAAGCTTTCTTT. Encoded protein: CASSFQGGMNTEAFF.

This clonotype was picked up many times. The chain carries TRBV7-2 and TRBJ2-5, with D perhaps given as TRBD1 or TRBD2 (5 bases each). The V end lost 5 bases, the J end lost 5 bases, and 15 bases lay between the germline ends. Germline V gene sequence: CDR1 SGHTA, CDR2 FQGNSA. This CDR3 region has 14 residues. CDR3 coding DNA: TGTGCCAGCAGCGTCGGACGGGGCCGCGAGACCCAGTACTTC. This translates into CASSVGRGRETQYF.

This clonotype was seen at least ten times. The rearrangement links TRBV5-4 to TRBJ1-6; D is unclear. The CDR3 is 16 amino acids. In germline, CDR1 is SGHNT, CDR2 YYREEE (reference sequence). V shed 5 bases and J shed 0 bases, with 12 bases lying between them. The CDR3 nucleotides read TGTGCCAGCAGGGCCATGAAGGGCTCCTATAATTCACCCCTCCACTTT. This gives the protein CASRAMKGSYNSPLHF.

This chain links TRBV5-1 with TRBJ2-7, with D perhaps given as TRBD1 or TRBD2 (5 bases each). Germline CDR1 SGHRS, CDR2 YFSETQ. V was clipped by 4 bases and J by 5 bases, with 19 bases between them. The length of the CDR3 is 15 residues. The CDR3 protein is CASSPRDGPSHEQYF. The CDR3 DNA sequence: TGCGCCAGCAGCCCTCGGGACGGCCCCAGCCACGAGCAGTACTTC.

The chain combines TRBV6-1 with TRBJ2-7; 10 nucleotides agree with TRBD1. V shed 6 bases, J shed 4 bases, and the junction held 9 bases outside the gene matches. CDR1 MNHNS and CDR2 SASEGT come from the germline V gene. This CDR3 region has 15 residues. CDR3: CASRIQTGGGYEQYF. CDR3 bases: TGTGCCAGCAGGATCCAGACAGGGGGCGGTTACGAGCAGTACTTC.

CDR3 amino acids: CATSGTSGTYEQYF. CDR3 nucleotides: TGTGCCACCTCGGGGACAAGTGGGACCTACGAGCAGTACTTC. The genes are TRBV19 and TRBJ2-7; possibly TRBD1 for D (6 bases). The CDR3 totals 14 residues. Germline-derived CDR1 and CDR2 are LNHDA and SQIVND (reference sequence). Trimming left V 10 bases short and J 2 bases short, with 18 bases between.

This chain connects TRBV12-3 or TRBV12-4 to TRBJ1-5, with 11 bases that match TRBD1. The CDR3 runs to 16 residues. V shed 5 bases, J shed 1 base, and the junction held 4 bases outside the gene matches. CDR3 region: CASSRTGGVSNQPQHF. The DNA of the CDR3 is TGTGCCAGCAGTCGGACAGGGGGCGTCAGCAATCAGCCCCAGCATTTT.

The rearrangement links TRBV6-1 to TRBJ2-7; 7 nucleotides align to TRBD1. The CDR3 loop spans 15 amino acids. The V gene's germline CDR1 is MNHNS and CDR2 SASEGT. V lost 6 bases and J lost 4; bases outside the gene matches: 12. The CDR3 protein is CASRGKTGSSYEQYF. The CDR3 DNA reads as TGTGCCAGCAGGGGGAAGACAGGGTCAAGTTACGAGCAGTACTTC.

This clonotype appeared a few times. The chain is built from TRBV18 and TRBJ1-1; the D is unclear. V shed 4 bases and J shed 2 bases, with 23 bases lying between them. In germline, CDR1 is KGHSH, CDR2 LQKENI. CDR3 size: 18 residues. This CDR3 is CASSLANTFGGANTEAFF. In nucleotides, the CDR3 is TGTGCCAGCTCACTCGCAAATACCTTCGGAGGAGCTAACACTGAAGCTTTCTTT.

This clonotype was recorded at least ten times. The rearrangement joins TRBV5-1 to TRBJ2-7, with D possibly TRBD1 on 6 matching bases. The V gene lost 4 bases and the J gene lost 2 bases, with 13 bases spanning the gap. CDR1 is SGHRS and CDR2 is YFSETQ in the germline V gene. The CDR3 length is 14 residues. For the CDR3, the DNA is TGCGCCAGCAGCCACCTACAGGGCACCTACGAGCAGTACTTC. This codes for CASSHLQGTYEQYF.

The CDR3: CAWSQGGNQPQHF. The CDR3 DNA sequence: TGTGCCTGGAGTCAGGGCGGGAATCAGCCCCAGCATTTT. This chain uses TRBV30 with TRBJ1-5; tentative D call: TRBD1 (5 bases). Trimming left V 2 bases short and J 4 bases short, with 9 bases between. Germline CDR1 and CDR2: GTSNPN and SVGIG (reference sequence). This CDR3 contains 13 residues. Drawing the rest from reference TRBV30 and TRBJ1-5, the complete variable domain is SQTIHQWPATLVQPVGSPLSLECTVEGTSNPNLYWYRQAAGRGLQLLFYSVGIGQISSEVPQNLSASRPQDRQFILSSKKLLLSDSGFYLCAWSQGGNQPQHFGDGTRLSIL.